This T cell receptor beta chain is drawn from a study of cytomegalovirus exposure and HLA in healthy donors. Study-level findings and limits: Reported results showed that the classifier diagnosed cytomegalovirus status with high specificity and sensitivity.

60 Vbeta and 13 Jbeta primers were used in PCR. Measured with immunoSEQ multiplex PCR; TCRdb has only the in-frame clones, and not every one. The table has fewer than 250,000 clones, 77% seen once. As for this clone: Its antigen is still unknown.

Germline CDR1 reads SGHVS; CDR2 reads FQNEAQ. The CDR3 has 12 amino acids. V lost 5 bases and J lost 6, with 8 bases in between. Sequencing used PBMCs. The TCR sequence derives from a woman in her 30s in good health and CMV-seropositive. This chain joins TRBV7-8 and TRBJ1-5, with no clear D. CDR3 DNA: TGTGCCAGCAGCGAGGGTATTCAGCCCCAGCATTTT. It encodes CASSEGIQPQHF.